Below are 25 T cell receptor beta chains sequenced from a single sample in a study of T cells in Graves' hyperthyroidism and ophthalmopathy. Authors of the study amplified TCR beta CDR3 regions from RNA transcripts. Using the HTBI primer set, a first-round RT-PCR was run on the TCR CDR3. TCRdb independently ran MiXCR on the multiplex PCR reads; one entry per CDR3 protein. The sample lists 400,000 to 600,000 distinct CDR3 sequences, around 20% occurring once. Sample: blood. The receptors were sampled from a man between 18 and 29 years old with Graves' hyperthyroidism.

The chain carries TRBV5-1 and TRBJ1-1; possible D gene TRBD1, 6 bases. The CDR3 covers 16 residues. From germline, CDR1 is SGHRS and CDR2 YFSETQ. Deletions cut 3 bases from V and 7 bases from J, with 22 bases between. The CDR3 nucleotides read TGCGCCAGCAGCTACGGGACGCCAGCTTTAGGGGGTGAAGCTTTCTTT. Amino acid sequence: CASSYGTPALGGEAFF.

This clonotype was picked up many times. J is TRBJ2-5 and V is TRBV24-1; D is uncertain. The V and J ends lost 4 bases and 7 bases respectively, with 12 bases between them. Germline V gene sequence: CDR1 KGHDR, CDR2 SFDVKD. The CDR3 consists of 13 residues. The CDR3 DNA follows: TGTGCCACCAGTGACCCCCCGTCTTCGACCCAGTACTTC. Its protein is CATSDPPSSTQYF.

This clonotype was detected ten times or more. J is TRBJ2-7 and V is TRBV7-8; D is ambiguous. The CDR3 extends over 14 amino acids. The germline V gene has CDR1 SGHVS and CDR2 FQNEAQ. Trimming cost V 0 bases and J 0 bases, with 6 bases left between them. The CDR3 is CASSLADPSYEQYF. CDR3 bases: TGTGCCAGCAGCTTAGCGGATCCCTCCTACGAGCAGTACTTC.

This clonotype was counted many times. CDR3 sequence (DNA): TGTGCCAGCAGTTACGACAGGGGGCTGAACACTGAAGCTTTCTTT. It specifies CASSYDRGLNTEAFF. The chain carries TRBV6-5 and TRBJ1-1; 10 bases line up with TRBD1. Germline CDR1 and CDR2: MNHEY and SVGAGI. The CDR3 has 15 amino acids. Unmatched junction bases numbered 0, after V lost 2 bases and J lost 0 bases.

This clonotype was seen at least ten times. The CDR3 loop reads CASSQGAGRSYEQYF. In nucleotides, the CDR3 is TGTGCCAGTAGTCAAGGGGCAGGGCGCTCCTACGAGCAGTACTTC. The chain links TRBV19 to TRBJ2-7; possible D gene TRBD1, 5 bases. CDR1 and CDR2 (germline): LNHDA, SQIVND (reference sequence). The V end was cut by 5 bases, the J end by 0 bases, with 14 bases between. The CDR3 runs 15 residues.

The V gene is TRBV20-1, the J gene TRBJ1-1; unclear D gene. Germline V gene sequence: CDR1 DFQATT, CDR2 SNEGSKA (reference sequence). Trimming shortened V by 3 bases and J by 1 base, and 15 bases separated the two germline ends. The CDR3 spans 15 residues. Written as DNA, the CDR3 is TGCAGTGCTAGGGATTCTTGGGCATCGAACACTGAAGCTTTCTTT. Amino acids: CSARDSWASNTEAFF.

The rearrangement links TRBV12-3 or TRBV12-4 to TRBJ1-2; 11 bases are a match to TRBD1. The CDR3 covers 14 residues. Losses at the gene ends were 4 bases for V and 6 bases for J; bases not matched to a gene: 4. This CDR3 reads CASSSGTGGDGYTF. As DNA, the CDR3 is TGTGCCAGCAGTTCGGGGACAGGGGGGGATGGCTACACCTTC.

The chain links TRBV20-1 to TRBJ1-1; 8 bases fit TRBD1. J gave up 5 bases and V 4 bases, and 9 bases lay outside the gene matches. The CDR3 runs 14 residues. Per germline, CDR1 DFQATT and CDR2 SNEGSKA (reference sequence). Here the CDR3 reads CSAIRQGAGTEAFF. Here the CDR3 DNA reads TGCAGTGCTATAAGGCAGGGGGCGGGAACTGAAGCTTTCTTT.

This clonotype was picked up a small number of times. The CDR3 DNA is TGCGCCAGCAGCCTGGGACAGGGGGAGGGTGGCTACACCTTC. It is translated as CASSLGQGEGGYTF. The genes are TRBV5-1 and TRBJ1-2, with 11 bases fitting TRBD1. Trimming took 4 bases from V and 7 from J; bases not matched to a gene: 6. The CDR3 is 14 residues long. Germline values: CDR1 SGHRS, CDR2 YFSETQ.

This clonotype was counted many times. The chain is built from TRBV28 and TRBJ1-5, with 8 bases fitting TRBD1. Germline V CDR1 and CDR2: MDHEN, SYDVKM. The CDR3 contains 12 residues. The CDR3: CATGVLGQPQHF. The CDR3 nucleotides are TGTGCGACAGGGGTTCTCGGTCAGCCCCAGCATTTT. The complete variable domain, with remaining parts taken from reference TRBV28 and TRBJ1-5, reads DVKVTQSSRYLVKRTGEKVFLECVQDMDHENMFWYRQDPGLGLRLIYFSYDVKMKEKGDIPEGYSVSREKKERFSLILESASTNQTSMYLCATGVLGQPQHFGDGTRLSIL.

This clonotype was counted many times. V usage is TRBV20-1 and J usage is TRBJ2-5; D is unclear. This CDR3 spans 15 amino acids. The ends were cut back, 0 bases at V and 4 bases at J, with 15 bases in the middle. Germline-derived CDR1 and CDR2 are DFQATT and SNEGSKA (reference sequence). The CDR3 sequence is CSARDGELPPETQYF. The CDR3, as DNA: TGCAGTGCTAGAGATGGGGAACTCCCGCCAGAGACCCAGTACTTC.

This clonotype was recorded at least ten times. J is TRBJ2-7 and V is TRBV25-1; D possibly corresponds to TRBD1 (6 bases). The V gene lost 6 bases and the J gene lost 1 base, with 16 bases spanning the gap. Germline CDR1 and CDR2: MGHDK and SYGVNS. The CDR3 totals 15 residues. CDR3 DNA: TGTGCCAGCAGAGGACCAGGGGTATTATCCTACGAGCAGTACTTC. It specifies CASRGPGVLSYEQYF.

This clonotype appeared many times. The chain carries TRBV2 and TRBJ2-3; no firm D call. The germline gives CDR1 SNHLY, CDR2 FYNNEI. The germline V and J ends were trimmed by 3 bases and 2 bases, with 12 bases remaining between them. The CDR3 consists of 15 residues. The CDR3 loop is CASSERGDTTDTQYF. In nucleotides, the CDR3 is TGTGCCAGCAGTGAGCGAGGAGACACCACAGATACGCAGTATTTT.

In its sample, this clonotype was seen many times. The rearrangement links TRBV6-1 to TRBJ1-5; no clear D. Germline assignment: CDR1 MNHNS and CDR2 SASEGT. This CDR3 is built from 14 residues. Trimming cost V 7 bases and J 0 bases, with 10 bases left between them. CDR3 bases: TGTGCCAGCATGGGAACACCTAGCAATCAGCCCCAGCATTTT. The encoded protein is CASMGTPSNQPQHF.

This clonotype has only a few counts. The rearrangement links TRBV5-1 to TRBJ2-7, with 9 bases that match TRBD1. V shed 3 bases, J shed 1 base, and the junction held 20 bases outside the gene matches. This CDR3 spans 20 amino acids. CDR1 is SGHRS, CDR2 YFSETQ, per germline. The CDR3: CASSWGTGTGPFLGSYEQYF. The CDR3 region has the DNA TGCGCCAGCAGCTGGGGTACCGGGACAGGGCCCTTCCTCGGGTCCTACGAGCAGTACTTC. Combining the CDR3 with reference TRBV5-1 and TRBJ2-7 gives the whole variable domain KAGVTQTPRYLIKTRGQQVTLSCSPISGHRSVSWYQQTPGQGLQFLFEYFSETQRNKGNFPGRFSGRQFSNSRSEMNVSTLELGDSALYLCASSWGTGTGPFLGSYEQYFGPGTRLTVT.

This clonotype showed up many times. The chain links TRBV12-3 or TRBV12-4 to TRBJ1-2, with 7 bases identical to TRBD1. The length of the CDR3 is 14 residues. V lost 6 bases and J lost 4; bases outside the gene matches: 8. This chain's CDR3 is CASSQNRDSYGYTF. DNA for the CDR3: TGTGCCAGCAGCCAAAACCGGGACAGCTATGGCTACACCTTC.

The count of this clonotype is one. A single base separates this from a much larger clone, so it may be a read error. The missing conserved phenylalanine or tryptophan at the end of this CDR3 makes a read error likely. This chain uses TRBV6-5 with TRBJ2-2; 8 bases are a match to TRBD1. Germline V gives CDR1 MNHEY, CDR2 SVGAGI. This CDR3 spans 15 amino acids. With 0 bases clipped from V and 5 bases from J, the junction kept 2 bases outside the gene matches. The CDR3 DNA is TGTGCCAGCAGTTACTCCAGGGGGCGGACCGGGGAGCTGTTTGTT. As protein: CASSYSRGRTGELFV.

The rearrangement uses TRBV19 and TRBJ2-2, with a tentative D call TRBD2 (6 bases). Per germline, CDR1 LNHDA and CDR2 SQIVND (reference sequence). Trimming took 7 bases from V and 1 from J, leaving 22 bases between them. The CDR3 length is 18 residues. In DNA form, the CDR3 reads TGTGCCAGTACCTCATACCCCCGGGACGGGGGGAACACCGGGGAGCTGTTTTTT. Translation gives CASTSYPRDGGNTGELFF.

This clonotype was seen many times. The genes are TRBV13 and TRBJ2-5, with 8 bases identical to TRBD1. The CDR3 runs 16 residues. Germline CDR1 is PRHDT and CDR2 is FYEKMQ (reference sequence). V gave up 5 bases and J gave up 2 bases; unmatched junction bases: 10. The CDR3 protein is CASSATGGRTQETQYF. For the CDR3, the DNA is TGTGCCAGCAGCGCAACAGGGGGTCGGACGCAAGAGACCCAGTACTTC.

This clonotype showed up many times. The chain is built from TRBV12-3 or TRBV12-4 and TRBJ1-4; D is possibly TRBD1 (6 bases). There are 15 residues in the CDR3. V was trimmed by 6 bases and J by 4 bases, leaving 15 bases between them. CDR3 region: CASRVTGGGNEKLFF. The DNA of the CDR3 is TGTGCCAGCAGAGTGACAGGCGGGGGTAATGAAAAACTGTTTTTT.

This clonotype was found many times. The chain links TRBV9 to TRBJ2-5; D uncertain. Trimming left V 0 bases short and J 0 bases short, with 3 bases between. The CDR3 contains 13 residues. The germline CDR1 and CDR2 sequences are SGDLS and YYNGEE. In DNA form, the CDR3 reads TGTGCCAGCAGCGTAGGAGACCAAGAGACCCAGTACTTC. Translating gives CASSVGDQETQYF.

A single count supports this clonotype. J is TRBJ2-3 and V is TRBV10-1; D may be TRBD2 (6 bases). The CDR3 consists of 14 residues. CDR1 and CDR2 (germline): WNHNN, SYGVQD (reference sequence). Trimming removed 3 bases at V and 1 base at J, with 8 bases between. Written as DNA, the CDR3 is TGCGCCAGCAGTGACGGGAGACGCACAGATACGCAGTATTTT. The encoded protein is CASSDGRRTDTQYF.

This clonotype was seen repeatedly, ten times or more. This chain uses TRBV7-9 with TRBJ1-2; 7 nucleotides line up with TRBD1. With 6 bases clipped from V and 5 bases from J, the junction kept 12 bases outside the gene matches. From germline, CDR1 is SEHNR and CDR2 FQNEAQ (reference sequence). The CDR3 extends over 15 amino acids. In DNA, the CDR3 is TGTGCCAGCAGACCACTTAGGGACAGTTTTTATGGCTACACCTTC. It translates to CASRPLRDSFYGYTF.

The chain couples TRBV12-3 or TRBV12-4 to TRBJ1-1, with D tentatively TRBD1 (6 bases). Trimming left V 1 base short and J 6 bases short, with 21 bases between. The CDR3 has 17 amino acids. The CDR3 loop reads CASSLGGGRTLSSEAFF. The CDR3 DNA follows: TGTGCCAGCAGTTTAGGGGGGGGCAGAACACTGAGCTCTGAAGCTTTCTTT.

V is TRBV3-1 and J is TRBJ1-3, with D possibly TRBD1 on 5 matching bases. The CDR3 has 15 residues. Germline CDR1 reads LGHDT; CDR2 reads YNNKEL (reference sequence). V lost 0 bases to trimming and J lost 2 bases, with 8 bases between them. The CDR3 DNA reads TGTGCCAGCAGCCAAGATGTAGGGGCTGGAAACACCATATATTTT. It specifies CASSQDVGAGNTIYF.